The clone carrying this TCR beta chain has a count of ten or more. This record comes from a study of low-dose radiotherapy and immunotherapy resistance in tumors. Study-wide context: Cohort 1 patients were irradiated with 0.5 Gy fractions every 2 weeks to 6.5 Gy total. In Cohort 2, 1 Gy per fraction was delivered every two weeks, for a total of 13 Gy over 26 weeks.

Indicated time point: before trial treatment. The CDR3 consists of 13 residues. Germline trimming cut 6 bases from V and 7 bases from J; bases unmatched to any gene: 6. Primers used for first-strand cDNA, a TRAV- and TRBV-specific set, covered both alpha and beta chains. TCRs were amplified for 15 to 25 PCR cycles with a constant-region primer and V-primer adapter. It was by in vitro transcription that isolated mRNA was amplified. Via MiXCR, TCRdb re-called the reads, giving one row per CDR3 protein. The table lists roughly 54,000 distinct CDR3 sequences, approximately 25% of them singletons. The specimen comprised PBMCs, sampled before treatment. This chain links TRBV12-3 or TRBV12-4 with TRBJ2-1; 7 bases agree with TRBD1. This sequence was found in a male donor with prostate cancer. This CDR3 is CASREDRANEQFF. The CDR3, as DNA: TGTGCCAGCAGGGAAGACAGGGCTAATGAGCAGTTCTTC.